This T cell receptor beta chain was identified during a study of T cells after yellow fever vaccination. The study's findings and limits: Post-booster samples contained most primary-vaccination clones (approximately 95% CD4, around 89% CD8). Overlap between CD4 and CD8 compartments was detected for a small share of clonotypes. Abundant clonotypes from the bulk population could have been carried over as contaminants into FACS-sorted repertoires.

Germline V gene sequence: CDR1 MNHEY, CDR2 SVGEGT. Trimming stripped 2 bases from V and 11 bases from J, with 16 bases between. This CDR3 spans 14 amino acids. The table lists this clonotype with a few counts. Its target is unknown. Universal primer sites and UMIs were introduced during 5'RACE template-switching synthesis of TCR cDNA. One entry per CDR3 protein results from TCRdb running MiXCR on the 5' RACE reads. Of about 68,000 distinct CDR3 sequences in the sample, less than 8.5% were seen once. This receptor was obtained from a man between 18 and 35 years old who received the YFV17D yellow fever vaccine. This specimen was CD8+ T cells sorted from PBMCs, taken approximately 40 days after the first yellow fever vaccination. The gene calls are TRBV6-2 or TRBV6-3 and TRBJ1-5; D gene uncertain. Here the CDR3 reads CASSYAAPRWAQHF. The CDR3 coding sequence is TGTGCCAGCAGTTACGCCGCCCCTCGGTGGGCCCAGCATTTT.